This TCR beta chain is drawn from a study of T cell repertoires in cytomegalovirus infection. For the study at large: A matching HLA type, together with CMV infection, was signaled by public TCR beta signatures.

TCRdb passed the reads through MiXCR, listing each CDR3 protein once. Among 150,000 to 200,000 distinct CDR3 sequences listed, about a sixth were seen once. Overall study findings and caveats: The study found HLA-C-restricted CMV-specific TCR beta clonotypes dominating the ex vivo response.

As regards this clonotype: Its antigen remains unidentified.

Per the germline V gene, CDR1 is LGHNA and CDR2 is YSLEER. The CDR3 has 17 residues. V was clipped by 1 base and J by 4 bases; unmatched bases: 9. The genes are TRBV4-3 and TRBJ2-3, with TRBD1 matching over 9 bases. The receptor comes from a human donor in good health (CMV status not recorded). Some clones in this sample may be carry-over from other donors' samples. Sequencing was done on a sample of CD8+ T cells from PBMCs. CDR3 nucleotides: TGCGCCAGCAGCCAAGTTTTGGGACAGGGTAGGGCAGATACGCAGTATTTT. This encodes CASSQVLGQGRADTQYF.